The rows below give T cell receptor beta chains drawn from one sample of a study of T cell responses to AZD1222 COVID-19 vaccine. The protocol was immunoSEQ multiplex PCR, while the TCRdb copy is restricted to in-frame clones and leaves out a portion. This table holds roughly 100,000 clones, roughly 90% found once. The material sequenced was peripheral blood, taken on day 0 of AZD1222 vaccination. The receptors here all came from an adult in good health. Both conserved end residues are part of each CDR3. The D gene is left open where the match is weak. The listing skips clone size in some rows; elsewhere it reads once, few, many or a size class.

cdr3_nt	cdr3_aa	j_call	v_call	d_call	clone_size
TGTGCCAGCAGCCAAGAGTCTAACTATGGCTACACCTTC	CASSQESNYGYTF	TRBJ1-2	TRBV3-1/TRBV3-2	.	once
TGTGCCAGCACCTTGAGGCGATCCGGGACTAGCTTAACCGGGGAGCTGTTTTTT	CASTLRRSGTSLTGELFF	TRBJ2-2	TRBV5-8	TRBD2	.
TGTGCCAGCAGCGCTCCTCTAGGACAGGGACAAGAGACCCAGTACTTC	CASSAPLGQGQETQYF	TRBJ2-5	TRBV2	TRBD1	.
TGTGCCAGTAGTTCCCTTCACTATGGCTACACCTTC	CASSSLHYGYTF	TRBJ1-2	TRBV19	.	.
TGTGCCACCAGTGCGTACAATGAGCAGTTCTTC	CATSAYNEQFF	TRBJ2-1	TRBV24-1	.	.
TGTGCCAGCAGCTTGGTCCCAGGGGGAAATCAGCCCCAGCATTTT	CASSLVPGGNQPQHF	TRBJ1-5	TRBV5-4	TRBD1	few
TGTGCCAGCAGCGTAGCAGGTGCAGGGAACAATGAGCAGTTCTTC	CASSVAGAGNNEQFF	TRBJ2-1	TRBV9	.	.
TGTGCCAGCAGTTACTCCGATAGAGGAGGAAACACCATATATTTT	CASSYSDRGGNTIYF	TRBJ1-3	TRBV6-5	.	.
TGTGCCAGCAGTCCCCGGCCTACACGAGAGGACGAGCAGTACTTC	CASSPRPTREDEQYF	TRBJ2-7	TRBV28	.	.
TGCGCCAGCAGCCTTAATGGACGAGGTCCGGAGACCCAGTACTTC	CASSLNGRGPETQYF	TRBJ2-5	TRBV4-3	.	.
TGTGCCAGCAGCCGAGTAAATCAGCCCCAGCATTTT	CASSRVNQPQHF	TRBJ1-5	TRBV3-1/TRBV3-2	.	.
TGTGCCAGCAGCCAGATGGGACTTCGCCGGGGGGGGACCCAGTACTTC	CASSQMGLRRGGTQYF	TRBJ2-5	TRBV5-6	TRBD2	.
TGCGCCAGTCAACAGGGGGCAAGGGGCTACACCTTC	CASQQGARGYTF	TRBJ1-2	TRBV10-1	TRBD1	.
TGTGCCAGCAGTTGGGACAGGCCGAACACTGAAGCTTTCTTT	CASSWDRPNTEAFF	TRBJ1-1	TRBV6-5	TRBD1	.
TGTGCCAGCAGTTCCTCGACGACTAGCGGGAGATACTCCTACGAGCAGTACTTC	CASSSSTTSGRYSYEQYF	TRBJ2-7	TRBV27	TRBD2	.
TGTGCCTGGAGTCCCCTCGGGACAGGCCATGGCTACACCTTC	CAWSPLGTGHGYTF	TRBJ1-2	TRBV30	TRBD1	.
TGTGCCAGCAGCTACATTGGACAGCTTAGCACAGATACGCAGTATTTT	CASSYIGQLSTDTQYF	TRBJ2-3	TRBV11-2	.	.
TGTGCCAGCAGCGGAATGTCAGCATCTGTCAGTGAGCAGTTCTTC	CASSGMSASVSEQFF	TRBJ2-1	TRBV5-8	.	.
TGTGCCAGCATGACAGGTACCGGGGAGCTGTTTTTT	CASMTGTGELFF	TRBJ2-2	TRBV12-3/TRBV12-4	.	.
TGTGCCAGCGGTCTATTGACAGGGGGTCGGACCCAGTACTTC	CASGLLTGGRTQYF	TRBJ2-5	TRBV2	TRBD1	.
TGTGCCAGCAGCCAAGATGGGGGTCGATCCGCGGGAAGCTCCTACGAGCAGTACTTC	CASSQDGGRSAGSSYEQYF	TRBJ2-7	TRBV3-1/TRBV3-2	.	.
TGTGCCACTTCACAGGGGGTTCATCAGCCCCAGCATTTT	CATSQGVHQPQHF	TRBJ1-5	TRBV24-1	TRBD1	once
TGTGCCAGCAGCCAAGGTACTGGGCTAGCGGGGAATGAGCAGTTCTTC	CASSQGTGLAGNEQFF	TRBJ2-1	TRBV14	TRBD2	.
TGTGCCAGCAGCGTTCGACAGGATCCACCCACCGGGGAGCTGTTTTTT	CASSVRQDPPTGELFF	TRBJ2-2	TRBV9	.	.
TGTGCCAGCAGTCCAGCGAATCCAACTAATGAAAAACTGTTTTTT	CASSPANPTNEKLFF	TRBJ1-4	TRBV27	.	once
TGTGCCAGCAGCCTACAGGGGGTAGGTGAAAAACTGTTTTTT	CASSLQGVGEKLFF	TRBJ1-4	TRBV25-1	TRBD1	.
TGCGCCAGTCGACAGGGGAATGTATTGGGGACCCAGTACTTC	CASRQGNVLGTQYF	TRBJ2-5	TRBV4-1	TRBD1	few
TGTGCCAGCAGCGAAGACCTACAGGGGAGCTATGGCTACACCTTC	CASSEDLQGSYGYTF	TRBJ1-2	TRBV14	TRBD1	once
TGTGCCAGCAGGAGGCGCCCGGGGTATGGCTACACCTTC	CASRRRPGYGYTF	TRBJ1-2	TRBV6-5	.	.
TGTGCCAGCAGCCAAGTCCCAGCGGGAGTCTACGAGCAGTACTTC	CASSQVPAGVYEQYF	TRBJ2-7	TRBV3-1/TRBV3-2	TRBD2	.
TGTGCCAGTAGTAGCAGGGGCCCCGGGGAGCTGTTTTTT	CASSSRGPGELFF	TRBJ2-2	TRBV19	.	.
TGTGCCAGTAACAATAAGCGGGGCTCAGATACGCAGTATTTT	CASNNKRGSDTQYF	TRBJ2-3	TRBV19	TRBD2	.
TGTGCCACCAGCCCCCGAACAGCCGGGGGCACAGATACGCAGTATTTT	CATSPRTAGGTDTQYF	TRBJ2-3	TRBV15	.	.
TGCGCCAGCAGAGGCGGCGGGGAGCTGTTTTTT	CASRGGGELFF	TRBJ2-2	TRBV5-1	.	.
TGTGCCACCAAAACTGGACAGGCCTACGAGCAGTACTTC	CATKTGQAYEQYF	TRBJ2-7	TRBV2	TRBD1	.
TGTGCCAGCAGCGTAGGGGGGCTCTCCTACGAGCAGTACTTC	CASSVGGLSYEQYF	TRBJ2-7	TRBV9	.	.
TGCGCCAGCAGCCAAGAGGGATCTGGGGCCAACGTCCTGACTTTC	CASSQEGSGANVLTF	TRBJ2-6	TRBV4-3	.	.
TGTGCCAGCAGCTTTTACGAGCAGTACTTC	CASSFYEQYF	TRBJ2-7	TRBV5-8	.	.
TGTGCCAGCAGAGGGCGGACGAACACCGGGGAGCTGTTTTTT	CASRGRTNTGELFF	TRBJ2-2	TRBV11-2	.	.
TGTGCCAGCAGCTTTGGACTAGCGGGAAACCCCGGGGAGCTGTTTTTT	CASSFGLAGNPGELFF	TRBJ2-2	TRBV5-6	TRBD2	.
TGTGCCAGCAGTTTGTGGAGCAATCAGCCCCAGCATTTT	CASSLWSNQPQHF	TRBJ1-5	TRBV28	.	.
TGTGCCAGCAGCCAAGAATGGGACACCTACAATGAGCAGTTCTTC	CASSQEWDTYNEQFF	TRBJ2-1	TRBV3-1/TRBV3-2	.	.
TGCGCCAGCAGCCCGGACGGATACTCCTACGAGCAGTACTTC	CASSPDGYSYEQYF	TRBJ2-7	TRBV5-1	.	.
TGCGCCAGCAGCTTACAGGGGGGAGGTTACAATGAGCAGTTCTTC	CASSLQGGGYNEQFF	TRBJ2-1	TRBV5-1	TRBD1	.
TGTGCCAGTTGGGGGGCCCAAAGGGGTTACGAGCAGTACTTC	CASWGAQRGYEQYF	TRBJ2-7	TRBV27	.	few
TGTGCCAGCAGCACACTAGGTTACACAGATACGCAGTATTTT	CASSTLGYTDTQYF	TRBJ2-3	TRBV2	.	.
TGCGCCAGCACCCCGGGACCTTCCTACGAGCAGTACTTC	CASTPGPSYEQYF	TRBJ2-7	TRBV5-1	.	.
TGTGCCAGTAACCCGGGACAGGCATACAATGAGCAGTTCTTC	CASNPGQAYNEQFF	TRBJ2-1	TRBV19	TRBD1	.
TGTGCCAGCACCCCAACGGGCAGGGCGGTCTACGGCTACACCTTC	CASTPTGRAVYGYTF	TRBJ1-2	TRBV28	.	once
TGCGCCAGCTACCCGGGACAGGGAGGCAATGAGCAGTTCTTC	CASYPGQGGNEQFF	TRBJ2-1	TRBV5-1	TRBD1	once
TGTGCCAGCTCCCCTCGCCCCGGGACCCAGTACTTC	CASSPRPGTQYF	TRBJ2-5	TRBV2	.	.
TGCGCCGGAACGGACACCAACCGTAACTATGGCTACACCTTC	CAGTDTNRNYGYTF	TRBJ1-2	TRBV10-2	.	.
TGTGCCAGTAGACCACAGGGGTCGGGGCTCGAGCAGTACTTC	CASRPQGSGLEQYF	TRBJ2-7	TRBV19	TRBD1	once
TGTGCCAGCAGCCACACAGGAGGACACTACGAGCAGTACTTC	CASSHTGGHYEQYF	TRBJ2-7	TRBV3-1/TRBV3-2	.	.
TGTGCCAGCAGTCCTAGACTAGCGGGTTGGGACACAGATACGCAGTATTTT	CASSPRLAGWDTDTQYF	TRBJ2-3	TRBV27	TRBD2	.
TGTGCCATGAGGGAGGGTGTAGGGGATACGCAGTATTTT	CAMREGVGDTQYF	TRBJ2-3	TRBV10-3	TRBD2	.
TGTGCCAGCAGCTTAATCAGTGGGACAGGTCAAGAGACCCAGTACTTC	CASSLISGTGQETQYF	TRBJ2-5	TRBV7-9	TRBD1	.
TGTGCCAGCAGTAAAGGACTAGCGGCATCCTACGAGCAGTACTTC	CASSKGLAASYEQYF	TRBJ2-7	TRBV27	TRBD2	.
TGTGCCACCAGTGATTATTCCTACGAGCAGTACTTC	CATSDYSYEQYF	TRBJ2-7	TRBV24-1	.	few
TGCGCCAGCAGCCCCCCGAGCCCGGGAGATACGCAGTATTTT	CASSPPSPGDTQYF	TRBJ2-3	TRBV5-1	.	.